This T cell receptor beta chain appears in the sequencing data of a study of CD8 T cells in ankylosing spondylitis. Broader study findings: Within peripheral blood, clones linked to disease were CD8+ and relatively rare. One TCR beta motif, made up of under ten highly homologous variants, appeared characteristic of ankylosing spondylitis blood. Before this, some motif variants had been reported in reactive arthritis synovial fluid and blood.

This clonotype was recorded at least ten times. What it recognizes is unknown. This CDR3 spans 14 amino acids. With 7 bases removed from V and 0 bases from J, the gap between germline ends came to 12 bases. The V gene's germline CDR1 is SQVTM and CDR2 ANQGSEA. Quantitative 5'-RACE with molecular barcodes was used to make the TCR beta libraries. A single record per CDR3 protein comes from TCRdb applying MiXCR to the 5' RACE reads. The sample lists under 35,000 distinct CDR3 sequences; roughly 6.8% were seen once. V usage is TRBV29-1 and J usage is TRBJ2-2; D gene unclear. The source of this sequence is a male donor with ankylosing spondylitis or in good health (not recorded which). The specimen sequenced was blood, either unsorted or a sorted T cell fraction (not recorded which). CDR3: CSAKTDTNTGELFF. CDR3 in DNA: TGCAGCGCCAAGACTGATACGAACACCGGGGAGCTGTTTTTT.